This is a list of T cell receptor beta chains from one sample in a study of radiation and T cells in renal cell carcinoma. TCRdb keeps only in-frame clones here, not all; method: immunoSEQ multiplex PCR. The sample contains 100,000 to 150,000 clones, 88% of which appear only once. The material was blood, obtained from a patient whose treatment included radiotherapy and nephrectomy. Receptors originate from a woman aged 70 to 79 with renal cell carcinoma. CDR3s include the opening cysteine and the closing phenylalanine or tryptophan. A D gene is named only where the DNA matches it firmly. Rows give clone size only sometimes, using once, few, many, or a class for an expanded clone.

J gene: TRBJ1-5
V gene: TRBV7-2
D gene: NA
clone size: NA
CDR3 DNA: TGTGCCAGCAGCTTTTGGGAAAATCAGCCCCAGCATTTT
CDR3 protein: CASSFWENQPQHF

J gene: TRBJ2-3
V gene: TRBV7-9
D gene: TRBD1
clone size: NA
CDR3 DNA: TGTGCCAGCAGCTTCACAGGGGTTCCAGATACGCAGTATTTT
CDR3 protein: CASSFTGVPDTQYF

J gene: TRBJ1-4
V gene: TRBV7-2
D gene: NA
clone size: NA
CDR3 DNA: TGTGCCAGCAGCTTTACCGACAGCCATAATGAAAAACTGTTTTTT
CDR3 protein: CASSFTDSHNEKLFF

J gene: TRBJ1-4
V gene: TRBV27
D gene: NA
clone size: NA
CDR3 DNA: TGTGCCAGCAGTTTTAGTTCCTCCGCTGAAAAACTGTTTTTT
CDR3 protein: CASSFSSSAEKLFF

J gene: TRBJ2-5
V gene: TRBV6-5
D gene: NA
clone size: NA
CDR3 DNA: TGTGCCAGCAGTCGGGGAGGGGGGCACCAAGAGACCCAGTACTTC
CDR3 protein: CASSRGGGHQETQYF

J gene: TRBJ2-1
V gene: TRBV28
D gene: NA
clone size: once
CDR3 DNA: TGTGCCAGCCTTTCCTCCCTCCATGAGCAGTTCTTC
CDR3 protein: CASLSSLHEQFF

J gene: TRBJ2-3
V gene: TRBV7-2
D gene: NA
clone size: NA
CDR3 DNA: TGTGCCAGCAGCTTCAGGGGTAGCACAGATACGCAGTATTTT
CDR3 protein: CASSFRGSTDTQYF

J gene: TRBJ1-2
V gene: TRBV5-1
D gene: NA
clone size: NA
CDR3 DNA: TGCGCCAGCAGCTTGGGGACCAAGGGAGGGGCAAACCAGGGCTACACCTTC
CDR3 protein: CASSLGTKGGANQGYTF

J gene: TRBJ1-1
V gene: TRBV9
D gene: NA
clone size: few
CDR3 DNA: TGTGCCAGCAGCCGGCGGGGCATGAACACTGAAGCTTTCTTT
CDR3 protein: CASSRRGMNTEAFF

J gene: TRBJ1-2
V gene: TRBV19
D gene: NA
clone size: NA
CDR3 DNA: TGTGCCAGTAGTTTCCCCAGGACAGCTAACTATGGCTACACCTTC
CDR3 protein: CASSFPRTANYGYTF

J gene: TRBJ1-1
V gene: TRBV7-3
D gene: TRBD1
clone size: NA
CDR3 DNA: TGTGCCAGCAGCCCCCCGGGACAGGGGGCGGGGAACACTGAAGCTTTCTTT
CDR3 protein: CASSPPGQGAGNTEAFF

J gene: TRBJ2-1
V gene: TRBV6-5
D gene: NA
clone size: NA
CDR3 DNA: TGTGCCAGCAGTGTGGGCCAGGGCGGCTACAATGAGCAGTTCTTC
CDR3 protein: CASSVGQGGYNEQFF

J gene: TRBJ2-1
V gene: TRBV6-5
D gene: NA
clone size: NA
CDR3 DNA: TGTGCCAGCATTCAGGGTTATGAGCAGTTCTTC
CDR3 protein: CASIQGYEQFF

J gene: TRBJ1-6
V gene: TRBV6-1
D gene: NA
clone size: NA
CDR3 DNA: TGTGCCAGCAGTGACGTGTCTGGTGGTTCACCCCTCCACTTT
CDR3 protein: CASSDVSGGSPLHF

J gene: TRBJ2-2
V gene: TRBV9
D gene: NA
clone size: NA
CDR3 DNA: TGTGCCAGCAGCTTAAGGGGGGTGAACACCGGGGAGCTGTTTTTT
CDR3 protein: CASSLRGVNTGELFF

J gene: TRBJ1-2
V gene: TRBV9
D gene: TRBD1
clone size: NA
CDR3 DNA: TGTGCCAGCAGCTCGACCGACAGGGACTATGGCTACACCTTC
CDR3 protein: CASSSTDRDYGYTF

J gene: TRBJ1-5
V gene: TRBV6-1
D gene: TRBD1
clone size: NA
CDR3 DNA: TGTGCCATAACGAGGACAGGGATCAATCAGCCCCAGCATTTT
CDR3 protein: CAITRTGINQPQHF

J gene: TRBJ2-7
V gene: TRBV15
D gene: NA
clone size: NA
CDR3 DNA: TGTGCCACCAGCAGAGAACCCTCCTACGAGCAGTACTTC
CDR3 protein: CATSREPSYEQYF

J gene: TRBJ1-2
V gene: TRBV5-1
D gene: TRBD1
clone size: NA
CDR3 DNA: TGCGCCAGCAGCTTGGCCGCACAGCCGGACAGGGGATATGGCTACACCTTC
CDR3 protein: CASSLAAQPDRGYGYTF

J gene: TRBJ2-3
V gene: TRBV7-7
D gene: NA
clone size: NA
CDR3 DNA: TGTGCTAGCAGCCGCCGTGGGCTCATCATCGGACCTGATACGCAGTATTTT
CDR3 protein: CASSRRGLIIGPDTQYF

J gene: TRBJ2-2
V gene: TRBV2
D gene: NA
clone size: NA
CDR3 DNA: TGTGCCAGCAGAACAGCGAACACCGGGGAGCTGTTTTTT
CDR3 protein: CASRTANTGELFF

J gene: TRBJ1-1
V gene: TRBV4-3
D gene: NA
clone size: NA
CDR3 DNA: TGCGCCAGCAGCCAAGGGTGGGGGAACACTGAAGCTTTCTTT
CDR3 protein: CASSQGWGNTEAFF

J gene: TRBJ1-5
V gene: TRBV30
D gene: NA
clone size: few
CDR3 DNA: TGTGCCTGGAGCAACGGACAGATGACTCAGCCCCAGCATTTT
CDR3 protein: CAWSNGQMTQPQHF

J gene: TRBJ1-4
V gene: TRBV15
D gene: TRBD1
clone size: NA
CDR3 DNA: TGTGCCACCAGCAGAGATCAGATAGGGGGCGGTGAAAAACTGTTTTTT
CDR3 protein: CATSRDQIGGGEKLFF

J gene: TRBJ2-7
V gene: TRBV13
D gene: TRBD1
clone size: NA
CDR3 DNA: TGTGCCAGCAGCTTCAGACAGGGGGCTTACGAGCAGTACTTC
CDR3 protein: CASSFRQGAYEQYF

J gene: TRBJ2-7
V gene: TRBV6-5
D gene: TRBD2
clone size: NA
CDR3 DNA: TGTGCCAGCAGTTACTCGGGAGGGGAGTCCTACGAGCAGTACTTC
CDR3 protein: CASSYSGGESYEQYF

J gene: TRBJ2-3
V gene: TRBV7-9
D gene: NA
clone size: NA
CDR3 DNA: TGTGCCAGCAGCTTATGGGCTCGGAGGGGCCGCACAGATACGCAGTATTTT
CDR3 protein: CASSLWARRGRTDTQYF

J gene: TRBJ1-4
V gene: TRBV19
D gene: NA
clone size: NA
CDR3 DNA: TGTGCCAGTACAGGATATGACCATCGGGTGGAAAAACTGTTTTTT
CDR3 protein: CASTGYDHRVEKLFF

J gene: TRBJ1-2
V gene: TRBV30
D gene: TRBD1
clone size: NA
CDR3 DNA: TGTGCCTGGAGTGACAGGGGGGACTATGGCTACACCTTC
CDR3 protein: CAWSDRGDYGYTF

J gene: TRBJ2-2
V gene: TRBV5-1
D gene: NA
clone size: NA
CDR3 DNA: TGCGCCAGCAGCTTGTGGCAGGGGAACACCGGGGAGCTGTTTTTT
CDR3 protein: CASSLWQGNTGELFF

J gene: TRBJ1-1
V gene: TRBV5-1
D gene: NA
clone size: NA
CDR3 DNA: TGCGCCAGCAGCTTGATCGGGGGCTCTACTGGCACTGAAGCTTTCTTT
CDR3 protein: CASSLIGGSTGTEAFF